These T cell receptor beta chains were read from a single sample in a study of cytomegalovirus exposure and HLA in healthy donors. Assay: immunoSEQ multiplex PCR; the TCRdb copy retains only in-frame clones and omits some. The sample contains about 120,000 clones, 55% to 65% of which appear only once. The sequenced material came from PBMCs. These receptors were collected from a woman in her thirties or forties in good health and CMV-seropositive. Each CDR3 is given with its conserved first and last residue. D genes are given only for firm matches. Clone size appears in some rows only: once, few, many, or a class for an expanded clone.

J gene: TRBJ1-1; clone size: NA; D gene: TRBD1; V gene: TRBV7-6; CDR3 protein: CASSLVGQGNTEAFF; CDR3 DNA: TGTGCCAGCAGCTTAGTGGGACAGGGGAACACTGAAGCTTTCTTT
J gene: TRBJ2-7; clone size: NA; D gene: NA; V gene: TRBV7-6; CDR3 protein: CASSYTSGGSYEQYF; CDR3 DNA: TGTGCCAGCAGCTATACCTCCGGGGGATCCTACGAGCAGTACTTC
J gene: TRBJ2-1; clone size: few; D gene: NA; V gene: TRBV7-3; CDR3 protein: CASSFQVTSEQFF; CDR3 DNA: TGTGCCAGCAGCTTTCAGGTTACTAGCGAGCAGTTCTTC
J gene: TRBJ2-7; clone size: NA; D gene: NA; V gene: TRBV6-5; CDR3 protein: CASSLNPGLRSYEQYF; CDR3 DNA: TGTGCCAGCAGTTTAAACCCGGGACTCCGGTCCTACGAGCAGTACTTC
J gene: TRBJ2-7; clone size: NA; D gene: NA; V gene: TRBV5-1; CDR3 protein: CASSTGAAVDEQYF; CDR3 DNA: TGCGCCAGCAGCACCGGAGCGGCCGTGGACGAGCAGTACTTC
J gene: TRBJ1-1; clone size: NA; D gene: NA; V gene: TRBV6-1; CDR3 protein: CASNLQGSTEAFF; CDR3 DNA: TGTGCCAGCAATCTACAGGGTTCCACTGAAGCTTTCTTT
J gene: TRBJ2-7; clone size: NA; D gene: TRBD1; V gene: TRBV7-2; CDR3 protein: CASSAGGQGVYEQYF; CDR3 DNA: TGTGCCAGCAGCGCCGGGGGACAGGGGGTCTACGAGCAGTACTTC
J gene: TRBJ2-2; clone size: NA; D gene: NA; V gene: TRBV29-1; CDR3 protein: CSVEEGRSTGELFF; CDR3 DNA: TGCAGCGTTGAGGAGGGGCGGTCCACCGGGGAGCTGTTTTTT
J gene: TRBJ2-3; clone size: NA; D gene: TRBD2; V gene: TRBV25-1; CDR3 protein: CATSRTSGPTDTQYF; CDR3 DNA: TGTGCCACCTCTCGGACTAGCGGGCCCACAGATACGCAGTATTTT
J gene: TRBJ2-3; clone size: NA; D gene: TRBD1; V gene: TRBV4-3; CDR3 protein: CASSLTGGLADTQYF; CDR3 DNA: TGCGCCAGCAGCCTAACAGGGGGATTGGCAGATACGCAGTATTTT
J gene: TRBJ2-3; clone size: NA; D gene: TRBD1; V gene: TRBV4-2; CDR3 protein: CASSQQDRGVWTDTQYF; CDR3 DNA: TGTGCCAGCAGCCAACAAGACAGGGGAGTATGGACAGATACGCAGTATTTT
J gene: TRBJ2-7; clone size: NA; D gene: TRBD2; V gene: TRBV7-2; CDR3 protein: CASSPTSGSSYEQYF; CDR3 DNA: TGTGCCAGCAGCCCCACTAGCGGGAGCTCCTACGAGCAGTACTTC
J gene: TRBJ2-1; clone size: few; D gene: NA; V gene: TRBV15; CDR3 protein: CATSRLARTYNEQFF; CDR3 DNA: TGTGCCACCAGCAGACTAGCGAGAACCTACAATGAGCAGTTCTTC
J gene: TRBJ2-7; clone size: few; D gene: TRBD2; V gene: TRBV5-1; CDR3 protein: CASGSGNNPYEQYF; CDR3 DNA: TGCGCCAGCGGTAGCGGGAATAATCCCTACGAGCAGTACTTC
J gene: TRBJ2-7; clone size: NA; D gene: TRBD1; V gene: TRBV29-1; CDR3 protein: CSVLGQGALEQYF; CDR3 DNA: TGCAGCGTCTTAGGACAGGGGGCTTTGGAGCAGTACTTC
J gene: TRBJ1-4; clone size: NA; D gene: TRBD1; V gene: TRBV28; CDR3 protein: CASRTDRASEKLFF; CDR3 DNA: TGTGCCAGCAGAACCGACAGGGCGAGTGAAAAACTGTTTTTT
J gene: TRBJ2-7; clone size: NA; D gene: NA; V gene: TRBV4-1; CDR3 protein: CASTPRADSYEQYF; CDR3 DNA: TGCGCCAGCACGCCTCGAGCGGATTCATACGAGCAGTACTTC
J gene: TRBJ2-7; clone size: few; D gene: TRBD2; V gene: TRBV27; CDR3 protein: CASSSKTSGGWHEQYF; CDR3 DNA: TGTGCCAGCAGTTCTAAGACTAGCGGGGGATGGCATGAGCAGTACTTC
J gene: TRBJ2-7; clone size: NA; D gene: TRBD1; V gene: TRBV6-1; CDR3 protein: CASRRTTGIDEQYF; CDR3 DNA: TGTGCCAGCAGACGTACGACAGGGATCGACGAGCAGTACTTC
J gene: TRBJ2-1; clone size: once; D gene: TRBD2; V gene: TRBV11-3; CDR3 protein: CASSLVAGGNNEQFF; CDR3 DNA: TGTGCCAGCAGCTTGGTAGCGGGAGGTAACAATGAGCAGTTCTTC
J gene: TRBJ2-1; clone size: NA; D gene: TRBD2; V gene: TRBV7-9; CDR3 protein: CASSLGPSGSRDNEQFF; CDR3 DNA: TGTGCCAGCAGCTTAGGGCCTAGCGGGAGCCGGGACAATGAGCAGTTCTTC
J gene: TRBJ1-5; clone size: NA; D gene: NA; V gene: TRBV4-3; CDR3 protein: CASSQEVGGNQPQHF; CDR3 DNA: TGCGCCAGCAGCCAAGAGGTGGGGGGTAATCAGCCCCAGCATTTT
J gene: TRBJ1-1; clone size: once; D gene: TRBD1; V gene: TRBV25-1; CDR3 protein: CASSVDRPAGEAFF; CDR3 DNA: TGTGCCAGCAGCGTGGACAGGCCGGCGGGTGAAGCTTTCTTT
J gene: TRBJ1-1; clone size: NA; D gene: TRBD1; V gene: TRBV28; CDR3 protein: CASSPAGTGHLGAFF; CDR3 DNA: TGTGCCAGCAGTCCCGCCGGGACAGGGCACCTTGGAGCTTTCTTT
J gene: TRBJ2-7; clone size: NA; D gene: TRBD1; V gene: TRBV25-1; CDR3 protein: CASSQTGVKPEQYF; CDR3 DNA: TGTGCCAGCAGTCAGACAGGGGTCAAACCCGAGCAGTACTTC
J gene: TRBJ2-7; clone size: NA; D gene: NA; V gene: TRBV10-3; CDR3 protein: CAILQDSSYEQYF; CDR3 DNA: TGTGCCATTCTACAGGATAGCTCCTACGAGCAGTACTTC
J gene: TRBJ1-6; clone size: NA; D gene: NA; V gene: TRBV2; CDR3 protein: CASKHSKTYNSPLHF; CDR3 DNA: TGTGCCAGCAAGCACAGCAAGACCTATAATTCACCCCTCCACTTT
J gene: TRBJ1-5; clone size: NA; D gene: NA; V gene: TRBV7-2; CDR3 protein: CASSLYQGQPQHF; CDR3 DNA: TGTGCCAGCAGCTTATACCAGGGTCAGCCCCAGCATTTT
J gene: TRBJ2-3; clone size: NA; D gene: NA; V gene: TRBV5-1; CDR3 protein: CASSQSSAPGEDTQYF; CDR3 DNA: TGCGCCAGCAGCCAGAGTAGCGCTCCTGGAGAGGATACGCAGTATTTT
J gene: TRBJ2-3; clone size: NA; D gene: NA; V gene: TRBV29-1; CDR3 protein: CSHWGLGLSTDTQYF; CDR3 DNA: TGCAGCCACTGGGGGCTCGGCCTCAGCACAGATACGCAGTATTTT
J gene: TRBJ1-4; clone size: NA; D gene: NA; V gene: TRBV5-4; CDR3 protein: CASSLRPGAEKLFF; CDR3 DNA: TGTGCCAGCAGCTTGCGGCCAGGGGCCGAAAAACTGTTTTTT
J gene: TRBJ1-5; clone size: NA; D gene: NA; V gene: TRBV7-6; CDR3 protein: CASSLTSADQPQHF; CDR3 DNA: TGTGCCAGCAGCTTAACAAGTGCCGATCAGCCCCAGCATTTT
J gene: TRBJ1-1; clone size: few; D gene: NA; V gene: TRBV9; CDR3 protein: CASSAGGTPEAFF; CDR3 DNA: TGTGCCAGCAGCGCGGGGGGGACTCCTGAAGCTTTCTTT
J gene: TRBJ1-6; clone size: few; D gene: TRBD1; V gene: TRBV6-1; CDR3 protein: CASSETGEASPLHF; CDR3 DNA: TGTGCCAGCAGTGAGACAGGGGAGGCTTCACCCCTCCACTTT
J gene: TRBJ1-1; clone size: few; D gene: NA; V gene: TRBV4-1; CDR3 protein: CASSQESEGRTEAFF; CDR3 DNA: TGCGCCAGCAGCCAAGAATCGGAGGGGCGGACTGAAGCTTTCTTT
J gene: TRBJ2-1; clone size: NA; D gene: TRBD2; V gene: TRBV11-2; CDR3 protein: CASSLSGLVYDEQFF; CDR3 DNA: TGTGCCAGCAGCTTAAGCGGACTAGTTTACGATGAGCAGTTCTTC
J gene: TRBJ2-7; clone size: NA; D gene: NA; V gene: TRBV6-5; CDR3 protein: CASKRAYEQYF; CDR3 DNA: TGTGCCAGCAAGAGGGCATACGAGCAGTACTTC
J gene: TRBJ1-5; clone size: NA; D gene: TRBD1; V gene: TRBV6-6; CDR3 protein: CASTPGGQGSQPQHF; CDR3 DNA: TGTGCCAGCACCCCGGGGGGACAGGGATCTCAGCCCCAGCATTTT
J gene: TRBJ1-3; clone size: NA; D gene: NA; V gene: TRBV27; CDR3 protein: CASSYSGAGNTIYF; CDR3 DNA: TGTGCCAGCAGTTACTCAGGGGCTGGAAACACCATATATTTT
J gene: TRBJ2-6; clone size: few; D gene: NA; V gene: TRBV19; CDR3 protein: CASSIMSSGANVLTF; CDR3 DNA: TGTGCCAGTAGTATCATGAGCTCTGGGGCCAACGTCCTGACTTTC
J gene: TRBJ2-7; clone size: few; D gene: TRBD2; V gene: TRBV27; CDR3 protein: CASSSPGLTYEQYF; CDR3 DNA: TGTGCCAGCAGTTCCCCGGGACTAACCTACGAGCAGTACTTC
J gene: TRBJ1-4; clone size: few; D gene: NA; V gene: TRBV4-3; CDR3 protein: CASSQDRARATNEKLFF; CDR3 DNA: TGCGCCAGCAGCCAAGATCGGGCCAGGGCAACTAATGAAAAACTGTTTTTT
J gene: TRBJ2-7; clone size: NA; D gene: TRBD1; V gene: TRBV15; CDR3 protein: CATSIAGQGSYEQYF; CDR3 DNA: TGTGCCACCAGCATCGCCGGACAGGGAAGCTACGAGCAGTACTTC
J gene: TRBJ1-2; clone size: few; D gene: TRBD1; V gene: TRBV4-3; CDR3 protein: CASSRRDRGSYGYTF; CDR3 DNA: TGCGCCAGCAGCCGACGGGACAGGGGTTCGTATGGCTACACCTTC
J gene: TRBJ1-1; clone size: NA; D gene: TRBD1; V gene: TRBV7-2; CDR3 protein: CASSIDRVETEAFF; CDR3 DNA: TGTGCCAGCAGCATTGACAGGGTTGAAACTGAAGCTTTCTTT
J gene: TRBJ1-2; clone size: NA; D gene: NA; V gene: TRBV27; CDR3 protein: CASSLYAGREVGYTF; CDR3 DNA: TGTGCCAGCAGTTTATATGCAGGGCGAGAGGTCGGCTACACCTTC
J gene: TRBJ2-5; clone size: NA; D gene: NA; V gene: TRBV5-1; CDR3 protein: CASSRQETQYF; CDR3 DNA: TGCGCCAGCAGCCGCCAAGAGACCCAGTACTTC